This TCR beta chain was captured in a study of Graves' ophthalmopathy and Graves' hyperthyroidism. Points from the study as a whole: Most thyroid clonotypes expanded beyond 0.001 frequency were also found in blood.

The hyperthyroidism patients had a new diagnosis of under 2 months' duration and were aged 18 to 65. Diagnosis was based on clinical symptoms, serum thyroxine, TRAb, thyroid ultrasound and orbital computed tomography. The PBMCs were taken from roughly 10 ml of fresh peripheral blood. V was clipped by 4 bases and J by 5 bases, with 7 bases between them. The CDR3 totals 12 residues. From RNA, the CDR3 regions of TCR beta chains were amplified and sequenced. An initial RT-PCR round employing HTBI primers preceded a second-round multiplex PCR. A single record per CDR3 protein comes from TCRdb applying MiXCR to the multiplex PCR reads. The sample records about 390,000 distinct CDR3 sequences, about 18% being singletons. This clonotype was found many times. Its antigen is unknown.

This chain links TRBV12-3 or TRBV12-4 with TRBJ2-3; possibly TRBD2 for D (5 bases). What was sequenced was peripheral blood. The source of this sequence is an adult woman with stable Graves' hyperthyroidism. DNA for the CDR3: TGTGCCAGCAGTTCTAGCCAAGATACGCAGTATTTT. This sequence encodes CASSSSQDTQYF.